One sample yielded the 17 T cell receptor beta chains listed below, sequenced in a study of regulatory T cells in long-lasting Graves disease. Time point described: newly diagnosed GD, antithyroid drugs for less than 3 months. Construction of the TCR library relied on RNA isolated from PBMCs. Libraries of TCR beta came from iRepertoire HTBI primers plus Arm-PCR of CDR3 regions. Using its own MiXCR run on the multiplex PCR reads, TCRdb lists one record per CDR3 protein. Of around 320,000 distinct CDR3 sequences detected, 16% appear once; the ten largest clones hold about 32%. These sequences were also reported in another study, on T cells in Graves' hyperthyroidism and ophthalmopathy.

This specimen was peripheral blood mononuclear cells (PBMCs), taken at new diagnosis, from a patient treated with antithyroid drugs. The receptors were gathered from a man between 35 and 55 years old with Graves disease.

This clonotype was counted at least ten times. V usage is TRBV12-3 or TRBV12-4 and J usage is TRBJ2-2; 10 positions match TRBD2. CDR3 length equals 16 residues. After removal of 7 bases from V and 5 bases from J, the junction contained 10 bases not matched to a gene. The CDR3 protein is CASTLLSGGPTGELFF. CDR3 nucleotide sequence: TGTGCCAGCACCTTACTTAGCGGGGGGCCAACCGGGGAGCTGTTTTTT.

The sample holds many counts of this clonotype. This CDR3 reads CAWSVVWGRENTEAFF. The CDR3 DNA is TGTGCCTGGAGTGTAGTATGGGGACGGGAGAACACTGAAGCTTTCTTT. This chain connects TRBV30 to TRBJ1-1, with a possible D match to TRBD1 (5 bases). Germline values: CDR1 GTSNPN, CDR2 SVGIG (reference sequence). CDR3 length equals 16 residues. V was cut by 0 bases and J by 1 base, with 15 bases left in between.

As to this clonotype: A read error likely explains this, since a far larger clone differs by one base. The chain recombines TRBV11-3 with TRBJ2-1; D gene ambiguous. V lost 1 base and J lost 9, with 22 bases in between. This CDR3 is 17 amino acids long. Germline lookup yields CDR1 SGHNT and CDR2 YENEEA. CDR3 nucleotide sequence: TGTGCCAGCAGCTTAGTTGGAGTGGGGTCCCCAGTGAGTGAGCAGTTCTTC. Encoded protein: CASSLVGVGSPVSEQFF.

This clonotype was seen many times. The chain carries TRBV27 and TRBJ1-2; D unclear. Germline assignment: CDR1 MNHEY and CDR2 SMNVEV (reference sequence). The CDR3 has 16 amino acids. With 5 bases removed from V and 8 bases from J, the gap between germline ends came to 24 bases. The CDR3 nucleotides read TGTGCCAGCAGTCCCCTACGCGGACCGGGCGACCAAGGCTACACCTTC. Translated: CASSPLRGPGDQGYTF.

The CDR3, as DNA: TGCAGTGCTAGAGATATTAGACAGGGAAAACACTCTGGGGCCAACGTCCTGACTTTC. This codes for CSARDIRQGKHSGANVLTF. The gene calls are TRBV20-1 and TRBJ2-6; TRBD1 aligns across 7 bases. The CDR3 is 19 residues long. The trim removed 0 bases at V and 0 bases at J, leaving 11 bases unmatched. In germline, CDR1 is DFQATT, CDR2 SNEGSKA (reference sequence).

This clonotype was observed a few times. This chain uses TRBV5-6 with TRBJ1-1; maybe TRBD1 (6 bases). Trimming left V 2 bases short and J 1 base short, with 12 bases between. The germline gives CDR1 SGHDT, CDR2 YYEEEE. The CDR3 length is 15 residues. The CDR3 loop is CASSFQGGGNTEAFF. The CDR3 DNA follows: TGTGCCAGCAGCTTCCAAGGGGGGGGGAACACTGAAGCTTTCTTT.

Many counts were recorded for this clonotype. The rearrangement links TRBV5-1 to TRBJ2-5, with 8 bases lining up with TRBD1. Germline lookup yields CDR1 SGHRS and CDR2 YFSETQ. The CDR3 is made up of 16 amino acids. V gave up 3 bases and J gave up 4 bases; unmatched junction bases: 11. The CDR3 DNA follows: TGCGCCAGCAGCTGGGGGGAGACAGGGGATGGAGAGACCCAGTACTTC. This sequence encodes CASSWGETGDGETQYF.

The V call is TRBV28, the J call TRBJ2-2; TRBD1 matches 7 bases. Germline V gene data show CDR1 as MDHEN and CDR2 as SYDVKM. Unmatched junction bases numbered 7, after V lost 6 bases and J lost 6 bases. The CDR3 covers 14 residues. The CDR3 sequence: CASSSITGAGELFF. The DNA of the CDR3 is TGTGCCAGCAGCAGCATTACAGGGGCCGGGGAGCTGTTTTTT.

This clonotype was counted many times. This CDR3 is CASSAMRTSSGNTIYF. As DNA, the CDR3 is TGTGCCAGCAGTGCGATGCGTACGAGCTCTGGAAACACCATATATTTT. This chain uses TRBV6-1 with TRBJ1-3; D is uncertain. This CDR3 contains 16 residues. The germline V gene has CDR1 MNHNS and CDR2 SASEGT. Trimming cost V 4 bases and J 0 bases, with 13 bases left between them.

This clonotype has a count of ten or more. The CDR3 nucleotides are TGTGCCAGCAGCCGCCGAGACAGGGGTCTTCACGAGCAGTTCTTC. It is translated as CASSRRDRGLHEQFF. V gene TRBV11-2 combines with J gene TRBJ2-1; 8 positions agree with TRBD1. The V and J ends lost 5 bases and 10 bases, in that order; junction bases with no gene match: 13. The CDR3 runs to 15 residues. Germline assignment: CDR1 SGHAT and CDR2 FQNNGV.

The chain is built from TRBV5-1 and TRBJ2-2; unclear D gene. The CDR3 has 14 residues. Trimming pared 0 bases from V and 4 bases from J, leaving 7 bases between. Per the germline V gene, CDR1 is SGHRS and CDR2 is YFSETQ. In DNA form, the CDR3 reads TGCGCCAGCAGCTTGGGAGTTGCCACCGGGGAGCTGTTTTTT. This codes for CASSLGVATGELFF. The entire variable domain, with the rest obtained from reference TRBV5-1 and TRBJ2-2, is as follows: KAGVTQTPRYLIKTRGQQVTLSCSPISGHRSVSWYQQTPGQGLQFLFEYFSETQRNKGNFPGRFSGRQFSNSRSEMNVSTLELGDSALYLCASSLGVATGELFFGEGSRLTVL.

Of note for this clonotype: This may arise from a read error, as a much more abundant clone is one base away. The chain has TRBV5-1 and TRBJ2-7, with 7 bases identical to TRBD1. Germline trimming cut 4 bases from V and 5 bases from J; bases unmatched to any gene: 12. From germline, CDR1 is SGHRS and CDR2 YFSETQ. This CDR3 is 15 amino acids long. CDR3 coding DNA: TGCGCCAGCAGCCACGGGACAGCTGTTTCCCACGAGCAGTACTTC. Amino acids: CASSHGTAVSHEQYF.

In its sample, this clonotype was seen a few times. The gene calls are TRBV20-1 and TRBJ1-4, with TRBD1 identical over 7 bases. The CDR3 spans 15 residues. The germline V gene encodes CDR1 DFQATT and CDR2 SNEGSKA (reference sequence). Trimming removed 3 bases from V and 4 bases from J; junction bases left unmatched: 8. CDR3 DNA: TGCAGTGCTAGCCACCCGGGACAGTTTAATGAAAAACTGTTTTTT. Translation: CSASHPGQFNEKLFF.

Notes on this clonotype: A much larger clone lies a single base off, so this may be a read error. This rearrangement joins TRBV12-3 or TRBV12-4 to TRBJ1-1; perhaps TRBD1 as D (6 bases). V lost 3 bases and J lost 1, with 9 bases in between. The CDR3 runs to 14 residues. Here the CDR3 DNA reads TGTGCCAGCAGTTTTGGACAGAGGAACACTGAAGCTTTCTTT. This gives the protein CASSFGQRNTEAFF.

This clonotype came up many times. The chain joins TRBV2 to TRBJ1-1; D call uncertain. Germline V CDR1 and CDR2: SNHLY, FYNNEI. The CDR3 has 13 residues. V was cut by 7 bases and J by 1 base, with 10 bases left in between. CDR3 in amino acids: CASKGTRNTEAFF. Here the CDR3 DNA reads TGTGCCAGCAAGGGAACCAGGAACACTGAAGCTTTCTTT.

This clonotype appeared many times. The CDR3 DNA reads as TGTGCCAGCAGCCTCTCCGGGACAGGGAACACTGAAGCTTTCTTT. Protein: CASSLSGTGNTEAFF. This chain uses TRBV7-3 with TRBJ1-1; 8 positions match TRBD1. The CDR3 spans 15 residues. Germline loops: CDR1 SGHTA, CDR2 FQGTGA. V dropped 5 bases and J dropped 1; count of bases not matched to a gene: 6.

This clonotype has at least ten counts. The genes are TRBV30 and TRBJ2-3; tentatively, D is TRBD2 (6 bases). Per germline, CDR1 GTSNPN and CDR2 SVGIG (reference sequence). The CDR3 spans 11 residues. The V end lost 6 bases, the J end lost 3 bases, and 7 bases lay between the germline ends. CDR3 in amino acids: CACGTTDTQYF. The CDR3 DNA reads TGTGCCTGCGGGACTACAGATACGCAGTATTTT.